A selection of T cell receptor beta chains follows, all from one sample in a study of CD8 T cells in ankylosing spondylitis. Using its own MiXCR run on the 5' RACE reads, TCRdb lists one record per CDR3 protein. The sample lists 700,000 to 1,000,000 distinct CDR3 sequences; about 11% were seen once. The sample consisted of blood, either unsorted or a sorted T cell fraction (not recorded which). Receptors were obtained from a male donor with ankylosing spondylitis. The CDR3 runs from the conserved cysteine through the conserved F or W. The D gene is left open where the match is weak. The size field is filled for only some rows; it gives once, few, many or a size class.

j_gene,v_gene,d_gene,abundance,CDR3nt,CDR3aa
TRBJ1-5,TRBV20-1,.,.,TGCAGTGCTAGCGTTGAGGGGGGGCAGCCCCAGCATTTT,CSASVEGGQPQHF
TRBJ2-5,TRBV28,.,many,TGTGCCAGCGCCCGGGAGACCCAGTACTTC,CASARETQYF
TRBJ2-1,TRBV5-1,TRBD1,many,TGCGCCAGCAGCTTGGTCAGGGGGAGCTCCTACAATGAGCAGTTCTTC,CASSLVRGSSYNEQFF
TRBJ2-1,TRBV14,TRBD1,few,TGTGCCAGCAGCCGATACAGGGGATCCTACAATGAGCAGTTCTTC,CASSRYRGSYNEQFF
TRBJ2-1,TRBV2,.,many,TGTGCCAGCAGTGATTACGAGCAGTTCTTC,CASSDYEQFF
TRBJ2-3,TRBV20-1,.,.,TGCAGTGCTAGCACGGACCCCCAGGGTTCTAGCACAGATACGCAGTATTTT,CSASTDPQGSSTDTQYF
TRBJ2-7,TRBV20-1,.,.,TGCAGTGCTACGGTAGCGGACTACGAGCAGTACTTC,CSATVADYEQYF
TRBJ2-5,TRBV20-1,.,many,TGCAGTGCTGGAGCCCTCCTGACGGAGACCCAGTACTTC,CSAGALLTETQYF
TRBJ2-1,TRBV11-3,TRBD2,many,TGTGCCAGCAGCTTAGGGGGGGGTCGGTCCTACAATGAGCAGTTCTTC,CASSLGGGRSYNEQFF
TRBJ2-3,TRBV20-1,.,.,TGCAGTGCTTGGGACTCACTAGTGGATACGCAGTATTTT,CSAWDSLVDTQYF
TRBJ2-2,TRBV6-2/TRBV6-3,.,.,TGTGCCAGCAGAGGGGACCTTCTCACCGGGGAGCTGTTTTTT,CASRGDLLTGELFF
TRBJ2-2,TRBV18,.,.,TGTGCCAGCTCACCACGGCCAGCGGACACCGGGGAGCTGTTTTTT,CASSPRPADTGELFF
TRBJ2-2,TRBV4-3,.,.,TGCGCCAGCAGCCAAGGAGCACAAAACACCGGGGAGCTGTTTTTT,CASSQGAQNTGELFF
TRBJ2-1,TRBV20-1,TRBD2,many,TGCAGTGCTAGGTTCGCTAGCGGGAGCTCCTACAATGAGCAGTTCTTC,CSARFASGSSYNEQFF
TRBJ1-3,TRBV7-7,.,.,TGTGCTAGCAGTCAGAACTCTGGAAACACCATATATTTT,CASSQNSGNTIYF
TRBJ1-1,TRBV20-1,.,few,TGCAGTGCGAGGACAGCCAGATTAATGAACACTGAAGCTTTCTTT,CSARTARLMNTEAFF
TRBJ1-4,TRBV4-1,.,.,TGCGCCAGCAGCCACAGCCCGAGCCCTAATGAAAAACTGTTTTTT,CASSHSPSPNEKLFF
TRBJ1-3,TRBV29-1,.,many,TGCAGCGTTTCTACCCAGTCTGGAAACACCATATATTTT,CSVSTQSGNTIYF
TRBJ1-1,TRBV5-6,.,few,TGTGCCAGCAGCTTGGCTGGGGCCAGACTGAACACTGAAGCTTTCTTT,CASSLAGARLNTEAFF
TRBJ1-1,TRBV4-3,.,few,TGCGCCAGCAGCCAAGTTCCCCAGGGGACCGCTGAAGCTTTCTTT,CASSQVPQGTAEAFF
TRBJ2-3,TRBV4-3,.,few,TGCGCCAGCAGCCAAGGGTCTCAGGGCGAGAGGGGCACAGATACGCAGTATTTT,CASSQGSQGERGTDTQYF
TRBJ1-3,TRBV5-1,.,.,TGCGCCAGCAGCACGGAGGCGGACTCTGGAAACACCATATATTTT,CASSTEADSGNTIYF
TRBJ1-2,TRBV7-2,.,.,TGTGCCAGCAGGCAAAGCCCCGTAGGCTACACCTTC,CASRQSPVGYTF
TRBJ2-3,TRBV12-3/TRBV12-4,.,few,TGTGCCAGCAACTTGGGACCGGGTCGCACAGATACGCAGTATTTT,CASNLGPGRTDTQYF
TRBJ2-3,TRBV5-1,.,few,TGCGCCAGCAGCTCCTGGGATGCTAGCACAGATACGCAGTATTTT,CASSSWDASTDTQYF
TRBJ1-1,TRBV4-2,.,few,TGTGCCAGCAGCCAAGATTTTAGGAATACAGGAAAGGCTTTCTTT,CASSQDFRNTGKAFF
TRBJ2-1,TRBV29-1,.,many,TGCAGCGTTGAAGGACTAGTAGGGGTCAATGAGCAGTTCTTC,CSVEGLVGVNEQFF
TRBJ2-7,TRBV20-1,.,.,TGCAGTGCTAGAAGGGGAACAGGAACGATGGGGGGCTACGAGCAGTACTTC,CSARRGTGTMGGYEQYF
TRBJ1-1,TRBV4-3,.,few,TGCGCCAGCAGCCGGCAGACAGCTCTAGAGGGGACTGAAGCTTTCTTT,CASSRQTALEGTEAFF
TRBJ1-1,TRBV20-1,.,many,TGCAGTGCTAGGGGGGAAGGCTGGAACACTGAAGCTTTCTTT,CSARGEGWNTEAFF
TRBJ1-1,TRBV3-1,.,few,TGTGCCAGCAGCCAAGCACTCAGGGGTCCGAACACTGAAGCTTTCTTT,CASSQALRGPNTEAFF
TRBJ2-7,TRBV20-1,.,many,TGCAGTGCTAAGGGGCTTGGTGACACCTACGAGCAGTACTTC,CSAKGLGDTYEQYF
TRBJ2-2,TRBV4-3,.,few,TGCGCCAGCAGCCAATTCGGCGGGGCGAACACCGGGGAGCTGTTTTTT,CASSQFGGANTGELFF
TRBJ2-7,TRBV5-1,.,.,TGCGCCAGCAGCTCCAGACAGGACCTCGTACGGGAGCAGTACTTC,CASSSRQDLVREQYF
TRBJ2-3,TRBV5-1,TRBD1,many,TGCGCCAGCAGCTTCAACCGACAGGGGGCAGATACGCAGTATTTT,CASSFNRQGADTQYF
TRBJ1-2,TRBV2,TRBD1,few,TGTGCCAGCACGCCGGGACAGGGACGGGATTATGGCTACACCTTC,CASTPGQGRDYGYTF
TRBJ1-5,TRBV5-6,TRBD1,few,TGTGCCAGCAGCTTGTGGGACAGGGGGCGAGGTCAGCCCCAGCATTTT,CASSLWDRGRGQPQHF
TRBJ1-5,TRBV20-1,.,.,TGCAGTGCTAGAGATCGGAGGGGGGACCAGAGCAATCAGCCCCAGCATTTT,CSARDRRGDQSNQPQHF
TRBJ1-1,TRBV12-3/TRBV12-4,.,many,TGTGCCAGCAGTTCTGGGGGCATGAACACTGAAGCTTTCTTT,CASSSGGMNTEAFF
TRBJ1-1,TRBV5-1,TRBD1,many,TGCGCCAGCAGCACAATGGACAGGGGTCCAGCTTTCTTT,CASSTMDRGPAFF
TRBJ1-5,TRBV20-1,TRBD1,many,TGCAGTGCTGGGGACAGTAGACCCGATAGCAATCAGCCCCAGCATTTT,CSAGDSRPDSNQPQHF
TRBJ1-6,TRBV7-2,.,once,TGTGCCAGCAGCTTAGATCCCTCTAAATCACCCCTCCACTTT,CASSLDPSKSPLHF
TRBJ2-1,TRBV24-1,TRBD2,.,TGTGCCACCAGTGATTGGCGCCGGCAGCGGGGGATGAGCGAGCAGTTCTTC,CATSDWRRQRGMSEQFF
TRBJ2-1,TRBV28,.,few,TGTGCCAGCAGGGGGTGGGGGGACAGATCCTACAATGAGCAGTTCTTC,CASRGWGDRSYNEQFF
TRBJ2-5,TRBV18,.,many,TGTGCCAGCTCACCAACAGGGCAAGAGACCCAGTACTTC,CASSPTGQETQYF
TRBJ1-1,TRBV6-1,.,.,TGTGCCAGCAGTCATTTTGGGGGTTTTACGGGCACTGAAGCTTTCTTT,CASSHFGGFTGTEAFF
TRBJ1-1,TRBV12-3/TRBV12-4,TRBD1,.,TGTGCCAGCAGGACCGGGGACAGGGGGAAAACTGAAGCTTTCTTT,CASRTGDRGKTEAFF
TRBJ2-7,TRBV28,TRBD1,.,TGTGCCAGCAGTTTATCCTCAAGGGACAGGAAACGGCAGTACTTC,CASSLSSRDRKRQYF
TRBJ1-3,TRBV7-2,.,many,TGTGCCAGCAGCTTGGACAGCACCTCTGGAAACACCATATATTTT,CASSLDSTSGNTIYF